This T cell receptor beta chain was sequenced during a study of blood T cell repertoires in COVID-19. Study-level background: Specimens from acute and convalescent COVID-19 originated in the United States, Italy and Spain. T cells, B-cell-depleted T cells, or PBMCs provided the cDNA or gDNA that served as material.

In the authors' workflow: Amplified reference gene primers provided the basis for estimating nucleated cell counts. The assay was immunoSEQ multiplex PCR, and TCRdb's table has in-frame clones only and misses some. V and J calls and clone size follow that table, whereas D and trimming were derived from the DNA. The sample gives approximately 190,000 clones, 80% to 90% of which show up once; roughly 4.6% is in the top ten. The CDR3 contains 13 residues. V dropped 5 bases and J dropped 6; count of bases not matched to a gene: 4. CDR1 and CDR2 (germline): SGHTA, FQGTGA. This chain joins TRBV7-3 and TRBJ2-1, with 7 bases lining up with TRBD1. The sequenced sample was peripheral blood. This clonotype was sampled from a woman between 65 and 79 years old with active or convalescent COVID-19. This CDR3 is CASSNRQGNEQFF. The DNA for the CDR3 is TGTGCCAGCAGCAACCGACAGGGCAATGAGCAGTTCTTC.